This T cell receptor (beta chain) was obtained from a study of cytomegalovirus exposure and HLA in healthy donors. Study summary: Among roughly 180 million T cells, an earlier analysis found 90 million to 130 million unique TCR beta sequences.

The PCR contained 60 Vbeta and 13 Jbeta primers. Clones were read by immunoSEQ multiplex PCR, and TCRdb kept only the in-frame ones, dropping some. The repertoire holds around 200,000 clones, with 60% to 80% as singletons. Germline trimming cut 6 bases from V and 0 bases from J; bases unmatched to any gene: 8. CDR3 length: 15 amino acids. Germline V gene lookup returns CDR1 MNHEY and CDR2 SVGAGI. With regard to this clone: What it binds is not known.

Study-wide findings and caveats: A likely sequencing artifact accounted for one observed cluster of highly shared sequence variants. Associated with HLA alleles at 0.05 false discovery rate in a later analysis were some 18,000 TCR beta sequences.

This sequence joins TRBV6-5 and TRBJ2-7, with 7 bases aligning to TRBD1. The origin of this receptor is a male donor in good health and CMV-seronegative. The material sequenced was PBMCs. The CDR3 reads CASSSDRESSYEQYF. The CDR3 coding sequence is TGTGCCAGCAGCTCCGACAGGGAAAGCTCCTACGAGCAGTACTTC.